This T cell receptor (beta chain) appears in the sequencing data of a study of vaccination and CD4 T cells after COVID-19. This clonotype was counted once. Its antigen is still unknown. Oncomine TCR Beta short-read sequencing was applied to DNA from cultured CD4+ T cells. TCRdb ran MiXCR on the PCR reads and lists one entry per CDR3 protein. The sample holds about 27,000 distinct CDR3 sequences, 62% seen once. The V gene's germline CDR1 is LNHDA and CDR2 SQIVND (reference sequence). This CDR3 has 13 amino acids. V lost 5 bases and J lost 6, with 11 bases in between. The treatment: roughly nine-day PBMC culture with coronavirus spike peptide pools or control peptides (ViraFEST assay).

This clonotype originated in a human donor who received a COVID-19 vaccine. The chain joins TRBV19 to TRBJ1-5; tentatively, D is TRBD1 (6 bases). The material sequenced was CD4+ T cells from blood, cultured in vitro, taken after SARS-CoV-2 vaccination. The CDR3 protein is CASSVTGIQPQHF. In nucleotides, the CDR3 is TGTGCCAGTAGTGTAACAGGGATTCAGCCCCAGCATTTT.